The entry that follows covers one TCR beta chain sequence. The data were taken from a study of blood T cell repertoires in COVID-19. The CDR3 totals 16 residues. CDR1 and CDR2 (germline): MNHEY, SVGEGT. J was trimmed by 3 bases and V by 2 bases; bases with no gene match: 9. The data were produced by immunoSEQ multiplex PCR, yet TCRdb's version contains in-frame clones alone and is incomplete. The data show about 130,000 clones, with 60% to 80% seen just once and approximately 11% held by the top ten. The genes are TRBV6-2 or TRBV6-3 and TRBJ2-5, with TRBD2 identical over 7 bases. Sequenced sample: peripheral blood. The clonotype comes from a man in his 60s who had recovered from COVID-19. This chain's CDR3 is CASSYQSSGGKETQYF. The CDR3 coding sequence is TGTGCCAGCAGTTACCAGTCGTCCGGGGGGAAAGAGACCCAGTACTTC.